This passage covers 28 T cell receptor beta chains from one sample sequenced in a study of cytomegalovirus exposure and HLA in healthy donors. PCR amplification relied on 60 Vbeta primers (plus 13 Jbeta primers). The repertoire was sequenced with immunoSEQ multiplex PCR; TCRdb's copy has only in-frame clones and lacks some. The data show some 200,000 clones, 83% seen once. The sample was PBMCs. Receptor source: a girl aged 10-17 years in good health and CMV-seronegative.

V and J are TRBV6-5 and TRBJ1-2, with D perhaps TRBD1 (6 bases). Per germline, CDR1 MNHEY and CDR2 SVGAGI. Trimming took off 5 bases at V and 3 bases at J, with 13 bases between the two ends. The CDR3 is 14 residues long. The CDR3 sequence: CASSPRQEDYGYTF. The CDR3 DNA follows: TGTGCCAGCAGTCCAAGACAGGAAGACTATGGCTACACCTTC.

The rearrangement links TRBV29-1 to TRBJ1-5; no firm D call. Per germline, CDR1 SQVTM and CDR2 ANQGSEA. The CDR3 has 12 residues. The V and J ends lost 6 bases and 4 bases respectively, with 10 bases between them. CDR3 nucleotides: TGCAGCGTCGCACAGAAAAATCAGCCCCAGCATTTT. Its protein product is CSVAQKNQPQHF.

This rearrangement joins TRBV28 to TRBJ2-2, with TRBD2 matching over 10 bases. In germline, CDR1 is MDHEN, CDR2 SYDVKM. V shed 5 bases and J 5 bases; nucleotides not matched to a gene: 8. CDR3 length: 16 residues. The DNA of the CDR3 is TGTGCCAGCAGTATTCCCCCGGGACTAGCGACCGGGGAGCTGTTTTTT. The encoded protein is CASSIPPGLATGELFF.

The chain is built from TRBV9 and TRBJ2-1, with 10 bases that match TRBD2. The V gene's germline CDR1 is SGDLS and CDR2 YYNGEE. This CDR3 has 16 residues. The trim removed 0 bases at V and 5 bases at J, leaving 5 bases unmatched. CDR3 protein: CASSVGLAGANNEQFF. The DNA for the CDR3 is TGTGCCAGCAGCGTAGGGCTAGCGGGAGCCAACAATGAGCAGTTCTTC. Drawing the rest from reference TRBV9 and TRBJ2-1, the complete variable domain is DSGVTQTPKHLITATGQRVTLRCSPRSGDLSVYWYQQSLDQGLQFLIQYYNGEERAKGNILERFSAQQFPDLHSELNLSSLELGDSALYFCASSVGLAGANNEQFFGPGTRLTVL.

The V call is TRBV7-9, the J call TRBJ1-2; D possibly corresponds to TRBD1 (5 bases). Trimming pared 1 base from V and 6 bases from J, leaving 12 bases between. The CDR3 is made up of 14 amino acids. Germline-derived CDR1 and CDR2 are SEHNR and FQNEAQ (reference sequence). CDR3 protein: CASSLGRGNNGYTF. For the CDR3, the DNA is TGTGCCAGCAGCTTAGGACGGGGGAATAATGGCTACACCTTC.

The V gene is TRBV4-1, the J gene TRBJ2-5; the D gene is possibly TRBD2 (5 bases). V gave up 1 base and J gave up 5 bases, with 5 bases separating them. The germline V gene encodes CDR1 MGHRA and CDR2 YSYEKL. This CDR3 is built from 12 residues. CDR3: CASSQAGETQYF. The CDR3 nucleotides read TGCGCCAGCAGCCAAGCGGGGGAGACCCAGTACTTC.

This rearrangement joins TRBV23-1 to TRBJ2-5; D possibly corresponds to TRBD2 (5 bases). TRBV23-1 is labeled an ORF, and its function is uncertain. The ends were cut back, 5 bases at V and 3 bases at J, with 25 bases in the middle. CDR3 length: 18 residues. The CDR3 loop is CASSIHWITQIGKETQYF. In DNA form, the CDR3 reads TGCGCCAGCAGTATACACTGGATAACGCAAATCGGGAAAGAGACCCAGTACTTC.

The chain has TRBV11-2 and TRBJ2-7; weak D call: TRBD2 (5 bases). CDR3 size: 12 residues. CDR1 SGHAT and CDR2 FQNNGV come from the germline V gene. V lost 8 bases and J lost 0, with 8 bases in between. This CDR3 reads CASARGSYEQYF. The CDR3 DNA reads TGTGCCAGCGCTCGGGGCTCCTACGAGCAGTACTTC. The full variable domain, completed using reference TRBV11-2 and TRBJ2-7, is EAGVAQSPRYKIIEKRQSVAFWCNPISGHATLYWYQQILGQGPKLLIQFQNNGVVDDSQLPKDRFSAERLKGVDSTLKIQPAKLEDSAVYLCASARGSYEQYFGPGTRLTVT.

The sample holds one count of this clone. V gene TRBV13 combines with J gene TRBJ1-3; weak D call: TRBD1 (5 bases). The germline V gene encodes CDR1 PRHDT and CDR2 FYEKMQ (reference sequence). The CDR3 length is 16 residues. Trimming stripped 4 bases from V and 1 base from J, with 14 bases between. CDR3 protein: CASSSRRGMSGNTIYF. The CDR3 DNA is TGTGCCAGCAGCTCGAGGAGGGGAATGTCTGGAAACACCATATATTTT. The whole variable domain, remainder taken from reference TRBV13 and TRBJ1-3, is AAGVIQSPRHLIKEKRETATLKCYPIPRHDTVYWYQQGPGQDPQFLISFYEKMQSDKGSIPDRFSAQQFSDYHSELNMSSLELGDSALYFCASSSRRGMSGNTIYFGEGSWLTVV.

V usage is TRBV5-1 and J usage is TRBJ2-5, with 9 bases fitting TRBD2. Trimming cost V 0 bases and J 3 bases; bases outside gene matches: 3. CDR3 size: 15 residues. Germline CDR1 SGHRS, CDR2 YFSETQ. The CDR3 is CASSLDPSGKETQYF. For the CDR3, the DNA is TGCGCCAGCAGCTTGGATCCTAGCGGGAAAGAGACCCAGTACTTC. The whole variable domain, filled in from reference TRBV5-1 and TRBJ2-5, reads KAGVTQTPRYLIKTRGQQVTLSCSPISGHRSVSWYQQTPGQGLQFLFEYFSETQRNKGNFPGRFSGRQFSNSRSEMNVSTLELGDSALYLCASSLDPSGKETQYFGPGTRLLVL.

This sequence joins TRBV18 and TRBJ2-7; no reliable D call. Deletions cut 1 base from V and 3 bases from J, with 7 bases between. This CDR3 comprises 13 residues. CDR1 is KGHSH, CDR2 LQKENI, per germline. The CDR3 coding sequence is TGTGCCAGCTCACCACGTCCCAACTACGAGCAGTACTTC. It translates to CASSPRPNYEQYF.

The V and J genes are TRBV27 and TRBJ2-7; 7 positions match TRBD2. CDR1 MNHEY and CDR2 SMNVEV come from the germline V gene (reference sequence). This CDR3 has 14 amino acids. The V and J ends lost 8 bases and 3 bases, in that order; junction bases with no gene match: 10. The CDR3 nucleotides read TGTGCCAGCGCCAGGCCGGGGGGTCTCTACGAGCAGTACTTC. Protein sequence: CASARPGGLYEQYF.

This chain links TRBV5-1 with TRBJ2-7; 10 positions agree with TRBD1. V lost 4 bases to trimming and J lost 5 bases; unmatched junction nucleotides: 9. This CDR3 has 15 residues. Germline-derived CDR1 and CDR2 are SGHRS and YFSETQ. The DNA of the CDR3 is TGCGCCAGCAGCCTACGACAGGGGGCGGAGAACGAGCAGTACTTC. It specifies CASSLRQGAENEQYF.

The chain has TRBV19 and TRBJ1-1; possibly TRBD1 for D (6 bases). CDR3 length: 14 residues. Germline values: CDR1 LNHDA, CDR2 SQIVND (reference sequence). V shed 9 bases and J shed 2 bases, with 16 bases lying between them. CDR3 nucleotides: TGTGCCAGCTTGACAGGAATGGGTAACACTGAAGCTTTCTTT. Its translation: CASLTGMGNTEAFF.

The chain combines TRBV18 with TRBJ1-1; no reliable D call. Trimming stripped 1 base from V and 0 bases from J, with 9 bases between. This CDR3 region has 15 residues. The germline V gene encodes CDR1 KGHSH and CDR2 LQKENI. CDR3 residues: CASSPRQAMNTEAFF. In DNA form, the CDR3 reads TGTGCCAGCTCACCACGCCAGGCCATGAACACTGAAGCTTTCTTT.

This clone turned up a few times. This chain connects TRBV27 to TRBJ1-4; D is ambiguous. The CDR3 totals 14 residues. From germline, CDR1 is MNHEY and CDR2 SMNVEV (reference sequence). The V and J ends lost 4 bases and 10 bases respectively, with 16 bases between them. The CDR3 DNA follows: TGTGCCAGCAGTTCAGTAGCGGTCCGTGGAAAACTGTTTTTT. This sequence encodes CASSSVAVRGKLFF.

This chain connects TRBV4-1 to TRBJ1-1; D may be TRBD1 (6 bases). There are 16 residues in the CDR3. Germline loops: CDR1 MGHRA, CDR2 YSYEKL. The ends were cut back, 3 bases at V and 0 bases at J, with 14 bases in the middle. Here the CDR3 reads CASSHDRSSLNTEAFF. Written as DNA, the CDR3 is TGCGCCAGCAGCCATGACAGGTCCTCCCTGAACACTGAAGCTTTCTTT.

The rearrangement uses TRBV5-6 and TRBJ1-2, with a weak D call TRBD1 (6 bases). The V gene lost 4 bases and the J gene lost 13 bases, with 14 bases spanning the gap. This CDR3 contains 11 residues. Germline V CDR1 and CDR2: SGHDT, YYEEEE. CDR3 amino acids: CASSIGQRSTF. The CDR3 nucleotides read TGTGCCAGCAGCATCGGACAGCGAAGCACCTTC.

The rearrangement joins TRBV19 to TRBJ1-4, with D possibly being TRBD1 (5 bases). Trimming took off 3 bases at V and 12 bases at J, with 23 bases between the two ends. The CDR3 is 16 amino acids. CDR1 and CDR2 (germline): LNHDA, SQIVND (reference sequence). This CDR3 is CASSIPLGGHKEQLFF. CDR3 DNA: TGTGCCAGTAGTATCCCCCTCGGGGGTCATAAGGAACAACTGTTTTTT.

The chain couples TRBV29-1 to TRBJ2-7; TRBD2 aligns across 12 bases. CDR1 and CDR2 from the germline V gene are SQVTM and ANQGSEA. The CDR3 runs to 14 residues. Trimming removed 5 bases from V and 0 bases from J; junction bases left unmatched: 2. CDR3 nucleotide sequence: TGCAGCGTTAAGACTAGCGGGGGCTCCTACGAGCAGTACTTC. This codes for CSVKTSGGSYEQYF.

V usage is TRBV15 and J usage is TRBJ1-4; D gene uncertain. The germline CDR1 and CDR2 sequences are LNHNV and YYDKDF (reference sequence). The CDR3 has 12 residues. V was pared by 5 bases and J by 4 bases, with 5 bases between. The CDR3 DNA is TGTGCCACCAGCGCCTATAATGAAAAACTGTTTTTT. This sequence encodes CATSAYNEKLFF.

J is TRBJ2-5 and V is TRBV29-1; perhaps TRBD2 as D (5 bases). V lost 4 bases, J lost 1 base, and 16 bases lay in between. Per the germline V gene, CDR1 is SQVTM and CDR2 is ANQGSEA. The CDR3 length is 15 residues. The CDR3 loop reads CSVASSVGPQETQYF. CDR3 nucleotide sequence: TGCAGCGTTGCGAGTAGCGTGGGTCCCCAAGAGACCCAGTACTTC. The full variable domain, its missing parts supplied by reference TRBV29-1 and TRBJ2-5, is SAVISQKPSRDICQRGTSLTIQCQVDSQVTMMFWYRQQPGQSLTLIATANQGSEATYESGFVIDKFPISRPNLTFSTLTVSNMSPEDSSIYLCSVASSVGPQETQYFGPGTRLLVL.

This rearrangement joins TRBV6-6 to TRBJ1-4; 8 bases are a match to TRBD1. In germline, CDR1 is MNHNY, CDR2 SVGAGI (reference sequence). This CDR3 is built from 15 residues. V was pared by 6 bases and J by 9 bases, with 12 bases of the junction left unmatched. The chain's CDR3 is CASRNPTGDGKKLFF. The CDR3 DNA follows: TGTGCCAGCAGGAATCCGACAGGGGATGGTAAAAAACTGTTTTTT.

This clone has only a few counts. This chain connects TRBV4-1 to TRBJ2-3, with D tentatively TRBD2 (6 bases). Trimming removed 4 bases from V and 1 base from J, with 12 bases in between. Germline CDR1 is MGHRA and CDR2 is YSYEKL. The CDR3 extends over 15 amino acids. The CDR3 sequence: CASSRGDLGTDTQYF. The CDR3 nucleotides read TGCGCCAGCAGCCGAGGGGACTTAGGCACAGATACGCAGTATTTT.

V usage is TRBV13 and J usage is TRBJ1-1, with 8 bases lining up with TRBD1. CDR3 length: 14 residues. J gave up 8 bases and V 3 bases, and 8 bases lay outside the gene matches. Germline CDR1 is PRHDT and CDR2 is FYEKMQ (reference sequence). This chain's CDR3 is CASSFGSGGVEAFF. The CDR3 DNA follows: TGTGCCAGCAGCTTTGGTTCAGGGGGCGTAGAAGCTTTCTTT. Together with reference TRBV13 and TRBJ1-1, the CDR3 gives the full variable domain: AAGVIQSPRHLIKEKRETATLKCYPIPRHDTVYWYQQGPGQDPQFLISFYEKMQSDKGSIPDRFSAQQFSDYHSELNMSSLELGDSALYFCASSFGSGGVEAFFGQGTRLTVV.

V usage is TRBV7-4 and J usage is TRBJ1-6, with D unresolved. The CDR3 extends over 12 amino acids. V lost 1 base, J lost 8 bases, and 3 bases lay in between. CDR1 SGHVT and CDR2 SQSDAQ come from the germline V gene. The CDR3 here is CASSLGDSPLHF. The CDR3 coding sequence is TGTGCCAGCAGCTTAGGAGATTCACCCCTCCACTTT.

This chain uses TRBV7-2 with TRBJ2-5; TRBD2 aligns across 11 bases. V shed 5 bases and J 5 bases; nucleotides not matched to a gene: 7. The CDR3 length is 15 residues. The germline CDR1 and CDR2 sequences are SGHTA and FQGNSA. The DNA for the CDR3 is TGTGCCAGCAGCGAACTAGCGGGGGCGTGGGAGACCCAGTACTTC. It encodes CASSELAGAWETQYF.

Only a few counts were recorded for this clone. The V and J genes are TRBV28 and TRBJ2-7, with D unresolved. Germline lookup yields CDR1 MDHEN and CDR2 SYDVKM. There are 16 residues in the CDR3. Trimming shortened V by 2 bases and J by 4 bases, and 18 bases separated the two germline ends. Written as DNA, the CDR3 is TGTGCCAGCAGTTTACAGTGGGCAGACAACTGGTACGAGCAGTACTTC. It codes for CASSLQWADNWYEQYF.